This TCR beta chain originates from a study of long-term antiretroviral therapy in people with HIV. General study findings and limits: Clones showing expansion before ART dominated the repertoire at all time points.

With survey level as its setting, the immunoSEQ assay was v3.0. Each sample had sequencing targeting about 40,000-55,000 T-cell genomes. Using immunoSEQ multiplex PCR, the repertoire was profiled, and TCRdb retains in-frame clones only, with some absent. The table lists about 16,000 clones, 88% of them singletons. It was in the United States that all participants with HIV were treated. Trimming shortened V by 1 base and J by 2 bases, and 11 bases separated the two germline ends. The CDR3 length is 15 residues. Germline CDR1 SGHTA, CDR2 FQGNSA. Regarding this clone: Its specificity is not known.

The chain employs TRBV7-2 and TRBJ1-2, with a possible D match to TRBD1 (5 bases). The sample here was unsorted PBMCs, taken approximately 2.3 years before starting antiretroviral therapy. The origin of this receptor is a woman aged 30 to 39 with HIV. CDR3 sequence reads: CASSLVGGANYGYTF. In nucleotides, the CDR3 is TGTGCCAGCAGCTTAGTGGGAGGGGCAAACTATGGCTACACCTTC.